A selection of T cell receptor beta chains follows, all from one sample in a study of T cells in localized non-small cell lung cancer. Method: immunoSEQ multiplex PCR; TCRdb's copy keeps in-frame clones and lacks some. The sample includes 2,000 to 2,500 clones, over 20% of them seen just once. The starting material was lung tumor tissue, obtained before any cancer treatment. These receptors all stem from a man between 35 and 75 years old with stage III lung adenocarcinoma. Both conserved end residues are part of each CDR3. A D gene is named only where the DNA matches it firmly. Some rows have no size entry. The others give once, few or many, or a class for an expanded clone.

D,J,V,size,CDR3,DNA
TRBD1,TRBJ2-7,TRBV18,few,CASSGRDREREQYF,TGTGCCAGCTCAGGTCGGGACAGGGAGCGGGAGCAGTACTTC
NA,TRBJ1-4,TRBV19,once,CASSIGSQENEKLFF,TGTGCCAGTAGTATTGGGTCACAGGAGAATGAAAAACTGTTTTTT
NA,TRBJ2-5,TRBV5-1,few,CASSFGGVEETQYF,TGCGCCAGCAGCTTTGGAGGTGTGGAAGAGACCCAGTACTTC
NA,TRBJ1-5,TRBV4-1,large,CASSQVIANYQPQHF,TGCGCCAGCAGCCAAGTCATTGCCAATTATCAGCCCCAGCATTTT
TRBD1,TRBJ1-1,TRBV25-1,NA,CASSWGQGDRTEAFF,TGTGCCAGCAGTTGGGGACAGGGGGATAGAACTGAAGCTTTCTTT
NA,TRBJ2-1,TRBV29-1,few,CSVEAPARSSYNEQFF,TGCAGCGTTGAAGCGCCAGCGCGAAGCTCCTACAATGAGCAGTTCTTC
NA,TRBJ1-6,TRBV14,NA,CASSQRTHSPLHF,TGTGCCAGCAGCCAACGGACCCATTCACCCCTCCACTTT
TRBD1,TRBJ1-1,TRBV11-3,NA,CASSFPTGANTEAFF,TGTGCCAGCAGCTTCCCGACAGGGGCCAACACTGAAGCTTTCTTT
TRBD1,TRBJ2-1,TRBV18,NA,CASSPGTGGTSNEQFF,TGTGCCAGCTCACCGGGAACAGGGGGTACATCCAATGAGCAGTTCTTC
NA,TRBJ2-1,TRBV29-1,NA,CSVEDPARSSYNEQFF,TGCAGCGTTGAAGACCCAGCTAGGAGCTCCTACAATGAGCAGTTCTTC
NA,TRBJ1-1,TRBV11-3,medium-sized,CASSLGQRNTEAFF,TGTGCCAGCAGCCTAGGACAGCGGAACACTGAAGCTTTCTTT
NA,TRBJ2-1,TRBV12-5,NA,CATTFYNEQFF,TGTGCCACGACTTTCTACAATGAGCAGTTCTTC
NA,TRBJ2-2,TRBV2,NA,CASSEARGTNTGELFF,TGTGCCAGCAGTGAAGCCCGGGGGACGAACACCGGGGAGCTGTTTTTT
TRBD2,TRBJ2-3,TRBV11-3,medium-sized,CASSLGSGRAFDTQYF,TGTGCCAGCAGCTTAGGGAGCGGGAGGGCGTTTGATACGCAGTATTTT
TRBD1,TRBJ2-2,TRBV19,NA,CASSEGTGGFTGELFF,TGTGCCAGCTCCGAGGGGACAGGGGGCTTCACCGGGGAGCTGTTTTTT
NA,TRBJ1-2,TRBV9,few,CASDGGNYGYTF,TGTGCCAGCGATGGGGGTAACTATGGCTACACCTTC
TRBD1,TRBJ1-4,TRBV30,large,CAWSGQEGNEKLFF,TGTGCCTGGAGCGGACAGGAGGGGAATGAAAAACTGTTTTTT
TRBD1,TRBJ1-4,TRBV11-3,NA,CASSFTGGDGEKLFF,TGTGCCAGCAGCTTTACAGGGGGCGATGGTGAAAAACTGTTTTTT
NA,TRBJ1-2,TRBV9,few,CASSGGRADYGYTF,TGTGCCAGCAGTGGCGGGAGGGCAGACTATGGCTACACCTTC
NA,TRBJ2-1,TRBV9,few,CASSVDLIVGNEQFF,TGTGCCAGCAGCGTAGATCTAATTGTTGGGAATGAGCAGTTCTTC
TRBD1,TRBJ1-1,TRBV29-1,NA,CSAAENPGQGFFGTEAFF,TGCAGCGCCGCGGAAAACCCGGGACAGGGGTTTTTCGGCACTGAAGCTTTCTTT
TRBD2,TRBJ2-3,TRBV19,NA,CASSISGSTDTQYF,TGTGCCAGTAGTATTAGCGGGAGCACAGATACGCAGTATTTT
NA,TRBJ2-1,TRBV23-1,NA,CASSQYAGFGENEQFF,TGCGCCAGCAGTCAATACGCTGGGTTCGGGGAGAATGAGCAGTTCTTC
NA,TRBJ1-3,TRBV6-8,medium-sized,CASSYSWQGGNTIYF,TGTGCCAGCAGTTACTCGTGGCAGGGGGGAAACACCATATATTTT
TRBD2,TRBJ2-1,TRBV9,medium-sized,CASSPHQGLAGSNEQFF,TGTGCCAGCAGCCCCCACCAGGGACTAGCGGGGTCCAATGAGCAGTTCTTC
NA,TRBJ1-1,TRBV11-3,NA,CASSLLVRMNTEAFF,TGTGCCAGCAGCTTATTGGTCAGGATGAACACTGAAGCTTTCTTT
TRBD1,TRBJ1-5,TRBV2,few,CASSERTGLNQPQHF,TGTGCCAGCAGTGAAAGGACAGGACTCAATCAGCCCCAGCATTTT
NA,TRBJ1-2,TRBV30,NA,CAWRRGEVRITF,TGTGCCTGGAGGAGGGGTGAGGTCCGGATCACCTTC
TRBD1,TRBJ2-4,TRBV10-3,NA,CAISEMTGKAKNIQYF,TGTGCCATCAGTGAGATGACAGGGAAAGCCAAAAACATTCAGTACTTC
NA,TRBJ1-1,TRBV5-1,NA,CASKEGWGNTEAFF,TGCGCCAGCAAAGAAGGGTGGGGGAACACTGAAGCTTTCTTT
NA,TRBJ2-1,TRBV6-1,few,CASSEAWGAVTGEQFF,TGTGCCAGCAGTGAAGCGTGGGGAGCGGTTACAGGGGAGCAGTTCTTC
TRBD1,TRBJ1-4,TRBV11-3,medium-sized,CASSENRGLNEKLFF,TGTGCCAGCAGCGAGAACAGGGGACTAAATGAAAAACTGTTTTTT
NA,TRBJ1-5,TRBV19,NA,CASTNRQLTQPQHF,TGTGCCAGTACCAATAGACAGCTTACTCAGCCCCAGCATTTT
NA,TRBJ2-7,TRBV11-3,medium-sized,CASSPKSGPHLYEQYF,TGTGCCAGCAGCCCCAAGAGTGGACCCCACCTCTACGAGCAGTACTTC
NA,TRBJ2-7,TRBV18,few,CASSPPSGTYEQYF,TGTGCCAGCTCACCACCGTCAGGTACCTACGAGCAGTACTTC
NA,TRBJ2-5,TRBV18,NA,CASSPPGIGRPGGETQYF,TGTGCCAGCTCACCACCGGGCATTGGCCGTCCGGGCGGAGAGACCCAGTACTTC
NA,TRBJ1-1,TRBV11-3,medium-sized,CASTLLLLNTEAFF,TGTGCCAGCACGCTGTTGCTTTTGAACACTGAAGCTTTCTTT
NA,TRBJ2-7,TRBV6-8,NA,CASSYGQGNGEQYF,TGTGCCAGCAGTTACGGGCAGGGAAATGGCGAGCAGTACTTC
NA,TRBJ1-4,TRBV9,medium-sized,CASSATGTDNEKLFF,TGTGCCAGCAGTGCAACAGGGACTGATAATGAAAAACTGTTTTTT
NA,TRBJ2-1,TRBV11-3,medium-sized,CASSLDWGYNEQFF,TGTGCCAGCAGCTTAGATTGGGGATACAATGAGCAGTTCTTC
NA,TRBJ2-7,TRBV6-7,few,CASSELIRYSYEQYF,TGTGCCAGCAGTGAACTTATTAGGTATTCCTACGAGCAGTACTTC
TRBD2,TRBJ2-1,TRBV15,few,CATRWTSGKDEQFF,TGTGCCACCAGATGGACTAGCGGGAAGGATGAGCAGTTCTTC
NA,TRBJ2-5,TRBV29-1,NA,CSGSGPGGETQYF,TGCAGCGGGAGCGGACCCGGAGGAGAGACCCAGTACTTC
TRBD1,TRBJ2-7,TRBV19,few,CASSPRTGVSYEQYF,TGTGCCAGTAGCCCTCGGACAGGGGTGTCCTACGAGCAGTACTTC
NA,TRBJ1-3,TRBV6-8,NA,CASSSFRVAGNTIYF,TGTGCCAGCAGTTCCTTCAGGGTTGCTGGAAACACCATATATTTT
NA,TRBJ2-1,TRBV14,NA,CASSQALAEQFF,TGTGCCAGCAGCCAAGCGCTAGCGGAGCAGTTCTTC
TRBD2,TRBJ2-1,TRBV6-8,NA,CASSEAGGQINEQFF,TGTGCCAGCAGTGAGGCGGGGGGGCAGATCAATGAGCAGTTCTTC
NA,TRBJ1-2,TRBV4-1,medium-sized,CASSQDGSPGRVDGYTF,TGCGCCAGCAGCCAAGATGGGAGTCCAGGGAGGGTGGATGGCTACACCTTC
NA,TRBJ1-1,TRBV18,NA,CASSYGAGWNTEAFF,TGTGCCAGCTCCTACGGGGCAGGCTGGAACACTGAAGCTTTCTTT
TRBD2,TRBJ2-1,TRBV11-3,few,CASSPRGNSYNEQFF,TGTGCCAGCAGCCCGCGGGGGAACTCCTACAATGAGCAGTTCTTC
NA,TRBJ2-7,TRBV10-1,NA,CASSESTASYEQYF,TGCGCCAGCAGTGAGTCGACAGCCTCCTACGAGCAGTACTTC
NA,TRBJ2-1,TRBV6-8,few,CASSSGQKLSEQFF,TGTGCCAGCAGTTCAGGACAGAAACTCAGTGAGCAGTTCTTC
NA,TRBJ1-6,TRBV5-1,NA,CASSPWDTGRNSPLHF,TGCGCCAGCAGCCCGTGGGACACGGGGCGGAATTCACCCCTCCACTTT